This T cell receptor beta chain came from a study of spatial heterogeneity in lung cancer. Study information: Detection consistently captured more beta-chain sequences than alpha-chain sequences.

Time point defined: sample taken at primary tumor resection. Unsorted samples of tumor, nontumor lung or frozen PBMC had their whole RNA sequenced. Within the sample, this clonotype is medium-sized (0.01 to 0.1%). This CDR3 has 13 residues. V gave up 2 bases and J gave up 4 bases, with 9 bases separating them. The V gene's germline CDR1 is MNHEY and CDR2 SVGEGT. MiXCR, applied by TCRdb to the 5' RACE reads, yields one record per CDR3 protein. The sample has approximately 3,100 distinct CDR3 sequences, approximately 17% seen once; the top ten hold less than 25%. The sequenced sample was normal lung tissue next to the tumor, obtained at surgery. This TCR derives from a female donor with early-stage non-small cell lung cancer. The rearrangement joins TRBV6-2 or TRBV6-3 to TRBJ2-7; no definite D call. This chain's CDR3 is CASSYGVEYEQYF. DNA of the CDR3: TGTGCCAGCAGTTACGGGGTTGAATACGAGCAGTACTTC.